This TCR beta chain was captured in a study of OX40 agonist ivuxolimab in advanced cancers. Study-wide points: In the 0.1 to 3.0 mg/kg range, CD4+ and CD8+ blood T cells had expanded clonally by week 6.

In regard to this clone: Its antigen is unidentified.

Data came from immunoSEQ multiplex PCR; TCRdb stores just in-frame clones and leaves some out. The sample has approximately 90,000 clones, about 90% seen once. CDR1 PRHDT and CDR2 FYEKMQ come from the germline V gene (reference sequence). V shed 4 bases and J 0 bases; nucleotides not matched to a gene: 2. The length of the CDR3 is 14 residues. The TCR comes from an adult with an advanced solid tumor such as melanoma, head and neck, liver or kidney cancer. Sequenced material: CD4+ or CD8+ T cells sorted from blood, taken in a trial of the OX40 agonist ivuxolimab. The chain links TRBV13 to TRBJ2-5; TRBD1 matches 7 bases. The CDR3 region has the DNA TGTGCCAGCAGCTCTGGACAGGACCAAGAGACCCAGTACTTC. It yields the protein CASSSGQDQETQYF. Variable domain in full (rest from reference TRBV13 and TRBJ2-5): AAGVIQSPRHLIKEKRETATLKCYPIPRHDTVYWYQQGPGQDPQFLISFYEKMQSDKGSIPDRFSAQQFSDYHSELNMSSLELGDSALYFCASSSGQDQETQYFGPGTRLLVL.